One and the same sample provided the 31 T cell receptor beta chains below, sequenced in a study of blood T cell repertoires in COVID-19. This table comes from immunoSEQ multiplex PCR, and its TCRdb copy is limited to in-frame clones, with some not included. The data show 200,000 to 250,000 clones, with less than 90% seen just once and approximately 2.8% held by the top ten. The sample consisted of PBMCs or T cells enriched from blood (not recorded which). The receptors here all came from a woman aged 45-65 years in a cohort exposed to, infected with or recovered from COVID-19 (not recorded which).

The chain links TRBV27 to TRBJ1-2; 9 bases align to TRBD1. CDR3 length: 15 amino acids. Per germline, CDR1 MNHEY and CDR2 SMNVEV (reference sequence). Trimming at V came to 8 bases and at J to 8 bases, leaving 15 bases not matched to a gene. CDR3 nucleotide sequence: TGTGCCAGCGGTGCTACAGGGGGCCCTTTAAGGGGCTACACCTTC. It codes for CASGATGGPLRGYTF.

V is TRBV3-1 (or the pseudogene TRBV3-2) and J is TRBJ2-3; tentatively, D is TRBD2 (6 bases). CDR3 length: 16 amino acids. V dropped 6 bases and J dropped 0 bases, with 16 bases sitting between them. Germline CDR1 and CDR2: LGHDT and YNNKEL (reference sequence). CDR3 nucleotide sequence: TGTGCCAGCAGTCATAAACTAGCAGAAAGCACAGATACGCAGTATTTT. The encoded protein is CASSHKLAESTDTQYF.

The CDR3 DNA sequence: TGCGCCAGCAGCCCCGACAGCAACTATGGCTACACCTTC. Translating gives CASSPDSNYGYTF. The chain employs TRBV5-1 and TRBJ1-2; tentatively, D is TRBD1 (5 bases). Germline V CDR1 and CDR2: SGHRS, YFSETQ. This CDR3 spans 13 amino acids. V was shortened by 4 bases and J by 2 bases, with 9 bases between the two germline ends.

This chain joins TRBV24-1 and TRBJ2-3; perhaps TRBD1 as D (6 bases). CDR1 and CDR2 (germline): KGHDR, SFDVKD. CDR3 size: 14 residues. Trimming took 9 bases from V and 0 from J, leaving 12 bases between them. The CDR3 protein is CATQGPRSTDTQYF. Here the CDR3 DNA reads TGTGCCACCCAGGGGCCTCGGAGCACAGATACGCAGTATTTT.

This chain connects TRBV29-1 to TRBJ1-1; maybe TRBD1 (6 bases). Trimming left V 6 bases short and J 5 bases short, with 16 bases between. The germline V gene encodes CDR1 SQVTM and CDR2 ANQGSEA. This CDR3 region has 13 residues. This CDR3 is CSVYDGGATEAFF. The CDR3 DNA sequence: TGCAGCGTCTATGATGGGGGGGCGACTGAAGCTTTCTTT.

In the case of this clone: The conserved closing phenylalanine or tryptophan is absent in this CDR3, likely reflecting a read error. The DNA is left out, because the CDR3 cannot be placed on it with certainty; the CDR3 is given as TCRdb lists it. This rearrangement joins TRBV6-4 to TRBJ2-7; TRBD1 reflects the table's D call only, with no check against the DNA. Germline V lookup: CDR1 MRHNA, CDR2 SNTAGT. The CDR3 spans 11 amino acids, including both terminal residues. The CDR3 protein is CASSDPAGGYL.

V and J are TRBV6-5 and TRBJ1-2, with D perhaps matching TRBD1 (5 bases). The V end lost 0 bases, the J end lost 7 bases, and 12 bases lay between the germline ends. The CDR3 contains 14 residues. The germline CDR1 and CDR2 sequences are MNHEY and SVGAGI. CDR3 nucleotides: TGTGCCAGCAGTTACTCAGGGGCTATGGGTGGCTACACCTTC. As protein: CASSYSGAMGGYTF.

The genes are TRBV23-1 and TRBJ2-3; no firm D call. TRBV23-1 is sorted into the ORF group, with uncertain function. Trimming left V 3 bases short and J 2 bases short, with 12 bases between. The CDR3 runs to 15 residues. DNA for the CDR3: TGCGCCAGCAGTCAGATGGGCAGCTACACAGATACGCAGTATTTT. Translating gives CASSQMGSYTDTQYF.

The rearrangement joins TRBV21-1 to TRBJ1-3; the DNA was not used to check the table's D call, TRBD1. TRBV21-1 is a recognized pseudogene. The CDR3 consists of 17 residues. The CDR3 is CASSKLTEILGSNTIYF. CDR3 DNA: TGTGCCAGCAGCAAACTGACAGAGATCCTCGGGTCAAACACCATATATTTT.

The chain couples TRBV7-2 to TRBJ1-5; D ambiguous. The CDR3 extends over 13 amino acids. Germline loops: CDR1 SGHTA, CDR2 FQGNSA. Trimming stripped 3 bases from V and 5 bases from J, with 8 bases between. The CDR3 loop reads CASSFGAHQPQHF. As DNA, the CDR3 is TGTGCCAGCAGCTTTGGAGCCCATCAGCCCCAGCATTTT.

V gene TRBV20-1 combines with J gene TRBJ1-5, with D possibly TRBD1 on 6 matching bases. Germline CDR1 is DFQATT and CDR2 is SNEGSKA (reference sequence). The CDR3 extends over 14 amino acids. The germline V and J ends were trimmed by 3 bases and 7 bases, with 16 bases remaining between them. In nucleotides, the CDR3 is TGCAGTGCTAGTCGAAGGGGGTCCGGCCAGCCCCAGCATTTT. The encoded protein is CSASRRGSGQPQHF.

The V call is TRBV5-4, the J call TRBJ1-6, with a weak D call TRBD1 (6 bases). V was pared by 2 bases and J by 14 bases, with 20 bases between. The CDR3 totals 15 residues. Germline V gene sequence: CDR1 SGHNT, CDR2 YYREEE (reference sequence). The CDR3 protein is CASSLWTAGEGALHF. The CDR3 DNA is TGTGCCAGCAGCTTATGGACAGCGGGGGAGGGGGCCCTCCACTTT.

In its sample, this clone was seen once. The chain carries TRBV27 and TRBJ2-2; 8 bases match TRBD1. Germline CDR1 reads MNHEY; CDR2 reads SMNVEV (reference sequence). This CDR3 is built from 16 residues. With 1 base clipped from V and 6 bases from J, the junction kept 7 bases outside the gene matches. The CDR3 sequence: CASSLYHRGSAGELFF. CDR3 coding DNA: TGTGCCAGCAGTTTATATCACAGGGGGAGCGCCGGGGAGCTGTTTTTT.

The chain recombines TRBV10-3 with TRBJ1-1; tentatively, D is TRBD1 (5 bases). The V gene's germline CDR1 is ENHRY and CDR2 SYGVKD. CDR3 length: 13 amino acids. Trimming pared 4 bases from V and 11 bases from J, leaving 17 bases between. In DNA, the CDR3 is TGTGCCATCAGTGGGGGCAGGGAATCTTTCGCTTTCTTT. It translates to CAISGGRESFAFF.

The rearrangement uses TRBV27 and TRBJ1-1, with D possibly TRBD1 on 6 matching bases. The CDR3 has 15 amino acids. Trimming pared 6 bases from V and 5 bases from J, leaving 19 bases between. In germline, CDR1 is MNHEY, CDR2 SMNVEV (reference sequence). In DNA form, the CDR3 reads TGTGCCAGCAGCGACAGGACCAAAGAGTGGACTGAAGCTTTCTTT. Protein: CASSDRTKEWTEAFF.

The chain links TRBV10-2 to TRBJ1-6; 10 positions match TRBD1. Losses at the gene ends were 8 bases for V and 9 bases for J; bases not matched to a gene: 7. Germline CDR1 WSHSY, CDR2 SAAADI. The CDR3 is 14 residues long. CDR3 bases: TGCGCCAGCTACGACCGGGACAGGGGTTCACCCCTCCACTTT. Its translation: CASYDRDRGSPLHF.

V is TRBV5-1 and J is TRBJ2-5; D is perhaps TRBD2 (6 bases). V lost 7 bases to trimming and J lost 1 base, with 11 bases between them. CDR3 length equals 13 residues. Germline V CDR1 and CDR2: SGHRS, YFSETQ. The CDR3 DNA is TGCGCCAGCCGCCGGGACTCCCAAGAGACCCAGTACTTC. Its translation: CASRRDSQETQYF.

In this sample, this clone turned up a few times. The genes are TRBV27 and TRBJ2-1, with D unclear. V lost 2 bases to trimming and J lost 4 bases, with 9 bases between them. Germline CDR1 is MNHEY and CDR2 is SMNVEV (reference sequence). The CDR3 consists of 14 residues. The CDR3 loop reads CASSLGWSYNEQFF. CDR3 DNA: TGTGCCAGCAGTTTAGGGTGGAGTTACAATGAGCAGTTCTTC.

The CDR3 DNA is TGTGCCAGCAGTTTCTCGACAGGATATGGCTACACCTTC. Translated: CASSFSTGYGYTF. The rearrangement joins TRBV9 to TRBJ1-2; the D gene is possibly TRBD1 (6 bases). The ends were cut back, 5 bases at V and 5 bases at J, with 13 bases in the middle. Germline loops: CDR1 SGDLS, CDR2 YYNGEE. There are 13 residues in the CDR3.

The rearrangement joins TRBV5-4 to TRBJ2-7; 8 bases map to TRBD1. The CDR3 runs 13 residues. Germline-derived CDR1 and CDR2 are SGHNT and YYREEE (reference sequence). V was pared by 4 bases and J by 2 bases, with 2 bases of the junction left unmatched. For the CDR3, the DNA is TGTGCCAGCAGCCCAGGGGGCACCTACGAGCAGTACTTC. Protein sequence: CASSPGGTYEQYF. Looking up the rest from reference TRBV5-4 and TRBJ2-7 gives the full variable domain: ETGVTQSPTHLIKTRGQQVTLRCSSQSGHNTVSWYQQALGQGPQFIFQYYREEENGRGNFPPRFSGLQFPNYSSELNVNALELDDSALYLCASSPGGTYEQYFGPGTRLTVT.

V and J are TRBV11-2 and TRBJ2-5; D gene ambiguous. Between the trimmed V and J ends, which lost 5 bases and 2 bases, there was a span of 21 bases. Germline CDR1 SGHAT, CDR2 FQNNGV. The CDR3 contains 17 residues. The CDR3 loop is CASSPGSYYPGQETQYF. CDR3 nucleotide sequence: TGTGCCAGCAGCCCCGGTTCTTACTACCCCGGTCAAGAGACCCAGTACTTC.

This clone has only one observation. J is TRBJ2-3 and V is TRBV2, with 13 bases matching TRBD2. This CDR3 contains 15 residues. Germline loops: CDR1 SNHLY, CDR2 FYNNEI. V lost 7 bases and J lost 1; bases outside the gene matches: 2. CDR3 sequence (DNA): TGTGCCAGCAACGGACTAGCGGGGGGCACAGATACGCAGTATTTT. It codes for CASNGLAGGTDTQYF.

The rearrangement joins TRBV18 to TRBJ2-7, with no clear D. V was trimmed by 6 bases and J by 4 bases, leaving 10 bases between them. The CDR3 has 12 amino acids. CDR1 and CDR2 (germline): KGHSH, LQKENI. The CDR3 DNA follows: TGTGCCAGCTCCCCTGACTCTTACGAGCAGTACTTC. Protein: CASSPDSYEQYF.

The chain couples TRBV7-3 to TRBJ1-2, with a tentative D call TRBD1 (6 bases). V was clipped by 3 bases and J by 0 bases, with 8 bases between them. The CDR3 is 14 amino acids. In germline, CDR1 is SGHTA, CDR2 FQGTGA. For the CDR3, the DNA is TGTGCCAGCAGCTTCGGGACACCTAACTATGGCTACACCTTC. Translated: CASSFGTPNYGYTF.

The chain uses TRBV3-1 (or the pseudogene TRBV3-2) and TRBJ1-1, with unresolved D. CDR1 and CDR2 (germline): LGHDT, YNNKEL (reference sequence). The V end was cut by 4 bases, the J end by 1 base, with 7 bases between. The CDR3 is 13 residues long. CDR3 loop: CASSPSQNTEAFF. Here the CDR3 DNA reads TGTGCCAGCAGCCCCTCACAGAACACTGAAGCTTTCTTT.

This clone appeared once. The genes are TRBV15 and TRBJ2-5, with D hard to call. V lost 5 bases and J lost 5, with 9 bases in between. Germline values: CDR1 LNHNV, CDR2 YYDKDF (reference sequence). This CDR3 spans 12 amino acids. CDR3 DNA: TGTGCCACCAGCGGTAGCTCGGAGACCCAGTACTTC. Amino acid sequence: CATSGSSETQYF. Together with reference TRBV15 and TRBJ2-5, the CDR3 gives the full variable domain: DAMVIQNPRYQVTQFGKPVTLSCSQTLNHNVMYWYQQKSSQAPKLLFHYYDKDFNNEADTPDNFQSRRPNTSFCFLDIRSPGLGDTAMYLCATSGSSETQYFGPGTRLLVL.

V and J are TRBV30 and TRBJ1-5; the D gene is possibly TRBD1 (5 bases). Germline assignment: CDR1 GTSNPN and CDR2 SVGIG (reference sequence). The CDR3 is made up of 14 amino acids. V lost 2 bases, J lost 1 base, and 9 bases lay in between. The CDR3 sequence is CAWSSGLSNQPQHF. The CDR3 coding sequence is TGTGCCTGGAGTTCAGGGCTGAGCAATCAGCCCCAGCATTTT.

This chain uses TRBV6-5 with TRBJ1-2; D gene uncertain. Per germline, CDR1 MNHEY and CDR2 SVGAGI. V lost 6 bases, J lost 0 bases, and 11 bases lay in between. The CDR3 extends over 14 amino acids. The CDR3 coding sequence is TGTGCCAGCAGCTTCACCCAGGCTAACTATGGCTACACCTTC. Its translation is CASSFTQANYGYTF.

This chain connects TRBV7-9 to TRBJ2-1; D possibly corresponds to TRBD1 (6 bases). The CDR3 loop spans 15 amino acids. CDR1 and CDR2 (germline): SEHNR, FQNEAQ (reference sequence). V was trimmed by 10 bases and J by 7 bases, leaving 23 bases between them. CDR3 protein: CATQHRATTTNEQFF. Written as DNA, the CDR3 is TGTGCCACCCAACACAGGGCTACTACTACGAATGAGCAGTTCTTC.

This chain joins TRBV4-3 and TRBJ2-3; a weak D match, TRBD2 (6 bases). CDR1 and CDR2 from the germline V gene are LGHNA and YSLEER. CDR3 length: 15 amino acids. Trimming removed 0 bases from V and 5 bases from J, with 12 bases in between. Here the CDR3 reads CASSQEGGGGDTQYF. The CDR3 region has the DNA TGCGCCAGCAGCCAAGAGGGGGGAGGTGGAGATACGCAGTATTTT.

The chain combines TRBV7-3 with TRBJ1-2; weak D call: TRBD1 (5 bases). With 0 bases removed from V and 5 bases from J, the gap between germline ends came to 22 bases. CDR1 is SGHTA, CDR2 FQGTGA, per germline. The CDR3 contains 18 residues. The CDR3 DNA is TGTGCCAGCAGCTTAACGCCTGGGGCGATGGGGTTTAATTATGGCTACACCTTC. This translates into CASSLTPGAMGFNYGYTF.